The 27 T cell receptor beta chains reported below all come from one sample, sequenced in a study of blood T cell repertoires in COVID-19. Clones were sequenced by immunoSEQ multiplex PCR, and TCRdb holds only the in-frame ones, with some missing. The table shows 100,000 to 150,000 clones, with about four fifths occurring only once. Material: peripheral blood. The receptors derive from an older woman with acute or convalescent COVID-19.

The chain is built from TRBV15 and TRBJ2-6, with 10 bases aligning to TRBD1. The junction had 17 bases not matched to a gene; V was cut back by 5 bases and J by 4 bases. The V gene's germline CDR1 is LNHNV and CDR2 YYDKDF (reference sequence). The CDR3 covers 20 residues. CDR3 in amino acids: CATSGLSAGTGVSGANVLTF. The CDR3 DNA sequence: TGTGCCACCAGCGGGTTGAGTGCCGGGACAGGGGTTTCCGGGGCCAACGTCCTGACTTTC. The whole variable domain, filled in from reference TRBV15 and TRBJ2-6, reads DAMVIQNPRYQVTQFGKPVTLSCSQTLNHNVMYWYQQKSSQAPKLLFHYYDKDFNNEADTPDNFQSRRPNTSFCFLDIRSPGLGDTAMYLCATSGLSAGTGVSGANVLTFGAGSRLTVL.

This chain connects TRBV6-5 to TRBJ2-2; no clear D gene. V was trimmed by 5 bases and J by 4 bases, leaving 11 bases between them. Germline V CDR1 and CDR2: MNHEY, SVGAGI. This CDR3 is built from 14 residues. In nucleotides, the CDR3 is TGTGCCAGCAGTCGCGACAAACCCACCGGGGAGCTGTTTTTT. Its protein product is CASSRDKPTGELFF.

The J gene is TRBJ1-2, the V gene TRBV30; no definite D call. Deletions cut 0 bases from V and 6 bases from J, with 5 bases between. This CDR3 is 11 amino acids long. Germline CDR1 GTSNPN, CDR2 SVGIG (reference sequence). CDR3 DNA sequence: TGTGCCTGGAGTGTACTAAATGGCTACACCTTC. This sequence encodes CAWSVLNGYTF.

CDR3 nucleotide sequence: TGCGCCAGCAGCCAAGTGGGACTGAACTATGGCTACACCTTC. Its translation is CASSQVGLNYGYTF. This chain joins TRBV4-1 and TRBJ1-2, with D perhaps TRBD1 (5 bases). Deletions cut 1 base from V and 2 bases from J, with 8 bases between. This CDR3 comprises 14 residues. Germline-derived CDR1 and CDR2 are MGHRA and YSYEKL.

The rearrangement links TRBV6-5 to TRBJ2-2; D possibly corresponds to TRBD2 (6 bases). The germline V gene encodes CDR1 MNHEY and CDR2 SVGAGI. The CDR3 is 14 amino acids. V was cut by 6 bases and J by 4 bases, with 12 bases left in between. The CDR3 bases are TGTGCCAGCAGACCCCCGCGGGGCACCGGGGAGCTGTTTTTT. It yields the protein CASRPPRGTGELFF.

V usage is TRBV18 and J usage is TRBJ2-3; 8 bases are a match to TRBD2. V lost 0 bases, J lost 3 bases, and 5 bases stayed unmatched. The CDR3 contains 16 residues. Per the germline V gene, CDR1 is KGHSH and CDR2 is LQKENI. The CDR3 nucleotides read TGTGCCAGCTCACCACCCGTCGGCGGGGGGACAGATACGCAGTATTTT. Its protein product is CASSPPVGGGTDTQYF. Based on the CDR3 plus reference TRBV18 and TRBJ2-3, the full variable domain is NAGVMQNPRHLVRRRGQEARLRCSPMKGHSHVYWYRQLPEEGLKFMVYLQKENIIDESGMPKERFSAEFPKEGPSILRIQQVVRGDSAAYFCASSPPVGGGTDTQYFGPGTRLTVL.

The V and J genes are TRBV2 and TRBJ1-2; tentatively, D is TRBD1 (5 bases). The CDR3 sequence is 15 residues long. V was trimmed by 3 bases and J by 7 bases, leaving 18 bases between them. Germline CDR1 and CDR2: SNHLY and FYNNEI. The DNA of the CDR3 is TGTGCCAGCAGTGACTTGCAGGGTAGTTTAAGTGGCTACACCTTC. This gives the protein CASSDLQGSLSGYTF. Full variable domain (rest looked up from reference TRBV2 and TRBJ1-2): EPEVTQTPSHQVTQMGQEVILRCVPISNHLYFYWYRQILGQKVEFLVSFYNNEISEKSEIFDDQFSVERPDGSNFTLKIRSTKLEDSAMYFCASSDLQGSLSGYTFGSGTRLTVV.

This clone was detected a few times. The chain couples TRBV6-5 to TRBJ1-1; 7 nucleotides line up with TRBD1. V lost 5 bases and J lost 0; bases outside the gene matches: 6. Germline CDR1 reads MNHEY; CDR2 reads SVGAGI. This CDR3 region has 15 residues. CDR3 DNA sequence: TGTGCCAGCAGTCGGTACAGGGGATTGAACACTGAAGCTTTCTTT. It codes for CASSRYRGLNTEAFF.

The chain couples TRBV10-3 to TRBJ2-2; D unclear. The CDR3 contains 15 residues. Germline V gene lookup returns CDR1 ENHRY and CDR2 SYGVKD. The V end was cut by 2 bases, the J end by 0 bases, with 7 bases between. Here the CDR3 DNA reads TGTGCCATCAGTGAGGACTCGACGAACACCGGGGAGCTGTTTTTT. Translating gives CAISEDSTNTGELFF.

The rearrangement uses TRBV10-1 and TRBJ2-1; no reliable D call. The CDR3 extends over 14 amino acids. Trimming stripped 0 bases from V and 14 bases from J, with 17 bases between. CDR1 WNHNN and CDR2 SYGVQD come from the germline V gene (reference sequence). CDR3 protein: CASSESYAAPVEFF. CDR3 bases: TGCGCCAGCAGTGAGTCGTATGCCGCCCCAGTGGAGTTCTTC.

The rearrangement uses TRBV19 and TRBJ1-5, with D hard to call. Trimming left V 2 bases short and J 2 bases short, with 13 bases between. The CDR3 is 16 residues long. Germline values: CDR1 LNHDA, CDR2 SQIVND (reference sequence). The chain's CDR3 is CASSIRKGGRNQPQHF. The CDR3, as DNA: TGTGCCAGTAGTATAAGGAAGGGAGGGCGCAATCAGCCCCAGCATTTT.

The chain couples TRBV3-1 (or the pseudogene TRBV3-2) to TRBJ1-5; no reliable D call. The CDR3 totals 14 residues. Germline-derived CDR1 and CDR2 are LGHDT and YNNKEL (reference sequence). The V end lost 1 base, the J end lost 3 bases, and 7 bases lay between the germline ends. CDR3 loop: CASSQGSYNQPQHF. CDR3 sequence (DNA): TGTGCCAGCAGCCAAGGTTCGTACAATCAGCCCCAGCATTTT.

The chain employs TRBV3-1 (or the pseudogene TRBV3-2) and TRBJ1-1, with D unclear. Trimming cost V 3 bases and J 5 bases, with 13 bases left between them. Germline loops: CDR1 LGHDT, CDR2 YNNKEL (reference sequence). This CDR3 is built from 14 residues. CDR3: CASSHGSWRTEAFF. CDR3 DNA sequence: TGTGCCAGCAGCCATGGTTCTTGGAGGACTGAAGCTTTCTTT.

V is TRBV24-1 and J is TRBJ1-4, with 9 bases identical to TRBD1. The CDR3 runs to 15 residues. Germline V gene lookup returns CDR1 KGHDR and CDR2 SFDVKD. J lost 5 bases, V lost 3 bases, and 3 bases had no gene match. The CDR3 region has the DNA TGTGCCACCAGTGATCCTGGGACAGGGAATGAAAAACTGTTTTTT. This translates into CATSDPGTGNEKLFF.

Concerning this clone itself: One end of the junction varies from germline; a read error may be responsible. V usage is TRBV5-8 and J usage is TRBJ1-1; D may be TRBD1 (5 bases). This CDR3 comprises 12 residues. Germline V gene lookup returns CDR1 SGHTS and CDR2 YDEGEE. The CDR3, as DNA: TGTGCCACTCCGTTCGGGGGGACCTACTTGGCATTT. It is translated as CATPFGGTYLAF.

The genes are TRBV11-2 and TRBJ2-5; tentative D call: TRBD2 (6 bases). The CDR3 has 14 amino acids. V lost 5 bases, J lost 2 bases, and 12 bases lay in between. CDR1 is SGHAT and CDR2 is FQNNGV in the germline V gene. As DNA, the CDR3 is TGTGCCAGCAGCCCCGGGAGCGCTCAAGAGACCCAGTACTTC. Translated, it gives CASSPGSAQETQYF.

The chain links TRBV25-1 to TRBJ1-2; 9 nucleotides align to TRBD1. This CDR3 is built from 14 residues. Germline trimming cut 6 bases from V and 9 bases from J; bases unmatched to any gene: 11. Per the germline V gene, CDR1 is MGHDK and CDR2 is SYGVNS. The CDR3 nucleotides are TGTGCCAGCAGGGACGGGACAGGGTATCCGAGCTACACCTTC. It specifies CASRDGTGYPSYTF.

V gene TRBV19 combines with J gene TRBJ2-5, with 8 positions matching TRBD1. This CDR3 contains 17 residues. Germline values: CDR1 LNHDA, CDR2 SQIVND (reference sequence). The V and J ends lost 3 bases and 5 bases, in that order; junction bases with no gene match: 14. As DNA, the CDR3 is TGTGCCAGTAGTATTCTCGGGCAGGGGGCCGAAGGGGAGACCCAGTACTTC. Translating gives CASSILGQGAEGETQYF. Full variable domain (outside the CDR3, taken from reference TRBV19 and TRBJ2-5): DGGITQSPKYLFRKEGQNVTLSCEQNLNHDAMYWYRQDPGQGLRLIYYSQIVNDFQKGDIAEGYSVSREKKESFPLTVTSAQKNPTAFYLCASSILGQGAEGETQYFGPGTRLLVL.

The V and J genes are TRBV5-6 and TRBJ1-2, with a possible D match to TRBD1 (5 bases). CDR1 SGHDT and CDR2 YYEEEE come from the germline V gene. The ends were cut back, 0 bases at V and 6 bases at J, with 9 bases in the middle. CDR3 size: 13 residues. CDR3: CASSLAQGDGYTF. The CDR3 nucleotides read TGTGCCAGCAGCTTGGCCCAAGGGGATGGCTACACCTTC.

This chain connects TRBV5-1 to TRBJ1-1; 7 bases are shared with TRBD1. Trimming at V came to 0 bases and at J to 5 bases, leaving 4 bases not matched to a gene. The V gene's germline CDR1 is SGHRS and CDR2 YFSETQ. The CDR3 has 14 residues. The CDR3, as DNA: TGCGCCAGCAGCTTGGATCTCAGGGGGACTGAAGCTTTCTTT. Protein sequence: CASSLDLRGTEAFF.

The J gene is TRBJ1-2, the V gene TRBV24-1, with D possibly TRBD1 on 6 matching bases. This CDR3 is built from 15 residues. CDR1 KGHDR and CDR2 SFDVKD come from the germline V gene. The V end lost 2 bases, the J end lost 5 bases, and 14 bases lay between the germline ends. In nucleotides, the CDR3 is TGTGCCACCAGTGATTCCAAAACACAGGGATATGGCTACACCTTC. As protein: CATSDSKTQGYGYTF.

This sequence joins TRBV27 and TRBJ2-3; TRBD1 matches at 7 bases. From germline, CDR1 is MNHEY and CDR2 SMNVEV (reference sequence). The CDR3 extends over 16 amino acids. V lost 3 bases to trimming and J lost 4 bases; unmatched junction nucleotides: 10. The CDR3 DNA follows: TGTGCCAGCAGTTTTCTGACAGGGCTTCTGGCAGATACGCAGTATTTT. It is translated as CASSFLTGLLADTQYF.

The chain combines TRBV7-6 with TRBJ2-2; 7 bases are a match to TRBD2. Germline values: CDR1 SGHVS, CDR2 FNYEAQ. There are 18 residues in the CDR3. The V and J ends lost 1 base and 1 base, in that order; junction bases with no gene match: 9. As DNA, the CDR3 is TGTGCCAGCAGCTTAGAAGGAGGAGCGGGAAGGAACACCGGGGAGCTGTTTTTT. Protein sequence: CASSLEGGAGRNTGELFF.

This chain uses TRBV2 with TRBJ1-3, with 7 bases that match TRBD1. Germline CDR1 SNHLY, CDR2 FYNNEI. The trim removed 10 bases at V and 2 bases at J, leaving 5 bases unmatched. The CDR3 has 13 amino acids. The CDR3 here is CATRQGTGNTIYF. The CDR3 region has the DNA TGTGCCACCCGACAGGGCACTGGAAACACCATATATTTT. Supplemented by reference TRBV2 and TRBJ1-3, the full variable domain reads EPEVTQTPSHQVTQMGQEVILRCVPISNHLYFYWYRQILGQKVEFLVSFYNNEISEKSEIFDDQFSVERPDGSNFTLKIRSTKLEDSAMYFCATRQGTGNTIYFGEGSWLTVV.

The CDR3 reads CASSQSSGKLFF. CDR3 nucleotides: TGTGCCAGCAGCCAGTCTTCGGGAAAACTGTTTTTT. J is TRBJ1-4 and V is TRBV5-4; D is unresolved. The germline V and J ends were trimmed by 4 bases and 10 bases, with 11 bases remaining between them. The germline V gene encodes CDR1 SGHNT and CDR2 YYREEE (reference sequence). The CDR3 runs 12 residues.

The chain employs TRBV5-1 and TRBJ1-1; D remains unclear. From germline, CDR1 is SGHRS and CDR2 YFSETQ. The CDR3 sequence is 15 residues long. V shed 6 bases and J shed 1 base, with 16 bases lying between them. The CDR3 reads CASIPGEGENTEAFF. CDR3 DNA: TGCGCCAGCATCCCTGGAGAGGGCGAGAACACTGAAGCTTTCTTT.

This clone was detected a few times. The chain carries TRBV12-3 or TRBV12-4 and TRBJ1-1, with TRBD1 identical over 8 bases. The CDR3 extends over 13 amino acids. J gave up 11 bases and V 3 bases, and 8 bases lay outside the gene matches. The CDR3 DNA reads as TGTGCCAGCAGTTTTGGTTCGACAGGGGAGGCTTTCTTT. It translates to CASSFGSTGEAFF.